The T cell receptor (beta chain) described here comes from a study of OX40 agonist ivuxolimab in advanced cancers. Study as a whole: Partial responses occurred in three patients (one hepatocellular carcinoma, two cutaneous melanoma).

Sequencing was performed with immunoSEQ multiplex PCR; in TCRdb, only in-frame clones are kept and a portion is missing. Seen here are 82,000 or so clones, 80% to 95% observed once, and the top ten hold about 0.6%. Study-wide results and caveats: At 0.1 to 3.0 mg/kg and by week 6, CD4+ and CD8+ T cells in the blood had expanded clonally. Some patients who did not respond also had low normalized T-cell clonal expansion.

A word on this clone: Its matching antigen is unknown.

The J segment lost 7 bases and the V segment lost 6 bases, leaving 12 bases of the junction unmatched. Germline lookup yields CDR1 SEHNR and CDR2 FQNEAQ (reference sequence). CDR3 length equals 16 residues. This sample comprised CD4+ or CD8+ T cells sorted from blood, obtained in a trial of the OX40 agonist ivuxolimab. The chain links TRBV7-9 to TRBJ2-2, with 9 bases identical to TRBD2. This TCR came from an adult with an advanced solid tumor such as melanoma, head and neck, liver or kidney cancer. This CDR3 is CASRPRGGRADGELFF. DNA for the CDR3: TGTGCCAGCAGGCCACGGGGCGGGAGGGCCGACGGGGAGCTGTTTTTT.